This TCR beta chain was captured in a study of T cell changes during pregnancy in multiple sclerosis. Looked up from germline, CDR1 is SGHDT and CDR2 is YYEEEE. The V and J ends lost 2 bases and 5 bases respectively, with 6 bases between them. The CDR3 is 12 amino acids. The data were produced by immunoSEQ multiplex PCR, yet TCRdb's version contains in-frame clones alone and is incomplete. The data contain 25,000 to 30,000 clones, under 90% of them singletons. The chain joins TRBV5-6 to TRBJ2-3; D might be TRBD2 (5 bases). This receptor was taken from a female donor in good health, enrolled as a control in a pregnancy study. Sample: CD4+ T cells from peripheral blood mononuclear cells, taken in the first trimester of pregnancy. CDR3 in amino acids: CASSFTRDTQYF. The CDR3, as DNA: TGTGCCAGCAGCTTCACTAGAGATACGCAGTATTTT.